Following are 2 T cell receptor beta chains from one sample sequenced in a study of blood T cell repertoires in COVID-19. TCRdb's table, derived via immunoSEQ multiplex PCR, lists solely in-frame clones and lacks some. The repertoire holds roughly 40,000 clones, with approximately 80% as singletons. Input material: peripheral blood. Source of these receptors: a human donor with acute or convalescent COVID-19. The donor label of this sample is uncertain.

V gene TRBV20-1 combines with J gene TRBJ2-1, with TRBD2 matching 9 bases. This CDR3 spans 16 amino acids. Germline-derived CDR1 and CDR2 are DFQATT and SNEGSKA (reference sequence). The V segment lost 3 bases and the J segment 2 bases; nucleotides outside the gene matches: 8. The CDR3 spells CSASYSGSRTYNEQFF. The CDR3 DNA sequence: TGCAGTGCTAGTTATAGCGGGAGCCGAACCTACAATGAGCAGTTCTTC.

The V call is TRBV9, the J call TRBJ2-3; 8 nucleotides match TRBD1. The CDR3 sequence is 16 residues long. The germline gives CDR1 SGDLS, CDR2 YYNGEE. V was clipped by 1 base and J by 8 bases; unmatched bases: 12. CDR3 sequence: CASSVLSAGGTGTQYF. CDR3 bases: TGTGCCAGCAGCGTACTTTCGGCAGGGGGCACGGGTACGCAGTATTTT.